This TCR beta chain was identified during a study of beta chain features in type 1 diabetes. Findings of the study overall: Patients' naive, central memory and regulatory TCRB repertoires appeared more alike than those of healthy donors.

Every isolated RNA sample was fully reverse transcribed, so sequencing captured expressed TCRB transcripts. Naive, central memory and regulatory T cell samples produced a mean of roughly 3.5 million reads. The table came from immunoSEQ multiplex PCR; TCRdb's copy has only in-frame clones and leaves some out. The sample lists roughly 300,000 clones; 11% to 15% were seen once. There are many counts of this clone. Its antigen is undetermined. CDR3 length: 14 residues. CDR1 and CDR2 from the germline V gene are LGHNA and YSLEER. V was shortened by 3 bases and J by 4 bases, with 11 bases between the two germline ends. Purity of each sorted population was above 95%.

This clonotype was obtained from a man aged 30 to 45 in good health. Sequenced input: central memory CD4+ T cells from blood. J is TRBJ2-3 and V is TRBV4-3; possible D gene TRBD2, 6 bases. For the CDR3, the DNA is TGCGCCAGCAGCCAGTGGGGGGAGGCAGATACGCAGTATTTT. This encodes CASSQWGEADTQYF.